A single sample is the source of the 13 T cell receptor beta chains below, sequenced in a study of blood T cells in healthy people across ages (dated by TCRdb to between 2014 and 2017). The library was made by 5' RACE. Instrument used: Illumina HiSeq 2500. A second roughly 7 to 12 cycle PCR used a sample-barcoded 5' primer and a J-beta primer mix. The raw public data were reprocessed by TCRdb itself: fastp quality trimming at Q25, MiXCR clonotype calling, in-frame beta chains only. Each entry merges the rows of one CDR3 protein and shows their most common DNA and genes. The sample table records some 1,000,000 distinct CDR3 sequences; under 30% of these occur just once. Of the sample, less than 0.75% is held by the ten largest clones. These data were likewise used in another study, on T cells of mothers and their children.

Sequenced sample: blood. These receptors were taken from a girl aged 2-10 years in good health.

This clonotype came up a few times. CDR3 sequence: CASSLLNPTGELFF. CDR3 bases: TGTGCCAGCAGTTTATTAAACCCCACCGGGGAGCTGTTTTTT. V is TRBV7-6 and J is TRBJ2-2; D not certain. Germline V gene lookup returns CDR1 SGHVS and CDR2 FNYEAQ. This CDR3 comprises 14 residues. V lost 6 bases to trimming and J lost 4 bases, with 12 bases between them. Full variable domain (remainder filled in from reference TRBV7-6 and TRBJ2-2): GAGVSQSPRYKVTKRGQDVALRCDPISGHVSLYWYRQALGQGPEFLTYFNYEAQQDKSGLPNDRFSAERPEGSISTLTIQRTEQRDSAMYRCASSLLNPTGELFFGEGSRLTVL.

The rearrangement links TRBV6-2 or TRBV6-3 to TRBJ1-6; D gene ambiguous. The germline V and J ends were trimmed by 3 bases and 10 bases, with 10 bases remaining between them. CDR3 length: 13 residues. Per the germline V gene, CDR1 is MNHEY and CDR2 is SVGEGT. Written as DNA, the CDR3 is TGTGCCAGCAGTTATGGAATCCGCTCACCCCTCCACTTT. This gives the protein CASSYGIRSPLHF.

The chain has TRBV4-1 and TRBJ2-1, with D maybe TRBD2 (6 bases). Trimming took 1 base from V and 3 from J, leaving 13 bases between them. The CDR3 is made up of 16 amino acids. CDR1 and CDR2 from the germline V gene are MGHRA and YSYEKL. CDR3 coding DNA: TGCGCCAGCAGCCAAGCCTGGGGAGGTAACTACAATGAGCAGTTCTTC. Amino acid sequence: CASSQAWGGNYNEQFF.

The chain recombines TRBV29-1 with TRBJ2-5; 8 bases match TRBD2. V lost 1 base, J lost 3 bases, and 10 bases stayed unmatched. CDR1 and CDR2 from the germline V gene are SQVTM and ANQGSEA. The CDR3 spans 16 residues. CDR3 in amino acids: CSVEGQPGRGEETQYF. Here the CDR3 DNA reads TGCAGCGTTGAAGGCCAGCCAGGGCGGGGGGAAGAGACCCAGTACTTC.

The CDR3 DNA is TGTGCCAGCAGTGGTCTGGGGGGGGCCAGGGATACGCAGTATTTT. Residues: CASSGLGGARDTQYF. The V call is TRBV6-6, the J call TRBJ2-3; a weak D match, TRBD2 (7 bases). This CDR3 is 15 amino acids long. Germline CDR1 and CDR2: MNHNY and SVGAGI (reference sequence). V lost 5 bases and J lost 6, with 18 bases in between.

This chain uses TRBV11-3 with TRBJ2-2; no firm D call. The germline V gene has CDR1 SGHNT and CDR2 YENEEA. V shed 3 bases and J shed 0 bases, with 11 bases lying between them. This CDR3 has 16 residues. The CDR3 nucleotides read TGTGCCAGCAGCTTTCGAGGAACCGCGAACACCGGGGAGCTGTTTTTT. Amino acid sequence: CASSFRGTANTGELFF.

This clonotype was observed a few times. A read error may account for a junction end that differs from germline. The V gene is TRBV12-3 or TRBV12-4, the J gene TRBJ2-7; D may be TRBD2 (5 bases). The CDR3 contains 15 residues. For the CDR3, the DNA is TGTGCCAGCAATTTAGCGCAATGGACTGAATACGAGCAGTACTTC. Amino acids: CASNLAQWTEYEQYF.

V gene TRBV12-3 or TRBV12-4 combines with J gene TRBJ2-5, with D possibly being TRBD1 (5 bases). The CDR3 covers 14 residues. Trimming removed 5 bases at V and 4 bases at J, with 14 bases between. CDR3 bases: TGTGCCAGCAGTGTGACTGGGGCAGGAGAGACCCAGTACTTC. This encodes CASSVTGAGETQYF.

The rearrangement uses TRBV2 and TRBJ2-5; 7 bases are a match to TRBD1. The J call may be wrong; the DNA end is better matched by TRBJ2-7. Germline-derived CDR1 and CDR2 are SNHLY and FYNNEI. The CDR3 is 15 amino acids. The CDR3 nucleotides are TGTGCCAGCAGTGGTGACAGGGTACGTAGTTACGAGCAGTACTTC. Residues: CASSGDRVRSYEQYF.

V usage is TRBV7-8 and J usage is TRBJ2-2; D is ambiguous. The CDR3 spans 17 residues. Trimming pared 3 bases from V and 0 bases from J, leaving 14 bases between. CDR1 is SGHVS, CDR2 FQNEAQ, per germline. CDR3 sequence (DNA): TGTGCCAGCAGCTTCAATGAGGACCAACCGAACACCGGGGAGCTGTTTTTT. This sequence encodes CASSFNEDQPNTGELFF.

CDR3 nucleotide sequence: TGTGCCAGCAGTTTAATTCCCGGGACAGAGCAGTTCTTC. The encoded protein is CASSLIPGTEQFF. The V call is TRBV27, the J call TRBJ2-5; tentative D call: TRBD1 (6 bases). The end of the DNA is better explained by TRBJ2-1, so the J call may be wrong. Germline V CDR1 and CDR2: MNHEY, SMNVEV (reference sequence). The CDR3 totals 13 residues.

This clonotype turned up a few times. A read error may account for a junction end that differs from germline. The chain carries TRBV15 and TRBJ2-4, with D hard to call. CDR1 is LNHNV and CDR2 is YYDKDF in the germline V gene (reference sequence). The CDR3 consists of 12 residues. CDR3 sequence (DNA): TGTGCCACCAGGAGAGACGGTGACATTCAGTACTTC. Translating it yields CATRRDGDIQYF. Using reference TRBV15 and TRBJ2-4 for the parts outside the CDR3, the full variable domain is DAMVIQNPRYQVTQFGKPVTLSCSQTLNHNVMYWYQQKSSQAPKLLFHYYDKDFNNEADTPDNFQSRRPNTSFCFLDIRSPGLGDTAMYLCATRRDGDIQYFGAGTRLSVL.

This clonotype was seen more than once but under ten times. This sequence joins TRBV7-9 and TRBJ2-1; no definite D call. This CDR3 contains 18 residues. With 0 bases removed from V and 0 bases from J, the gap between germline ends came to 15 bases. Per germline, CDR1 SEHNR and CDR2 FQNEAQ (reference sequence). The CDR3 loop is CASSLAQFIPFSYNEQFF. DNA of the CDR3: TGTGCCAGCAGCTTAGCACAATTTATTCCCTTCTCCTACAATGAGCAGTTCTTC.